This T cell receptor beta chain emerged from a study of shared clonotypes between healthy human individuals. There were no recent acute infections or vaccinations among the donors, who were healthy HIV-negative adults. Trimming cost V 5 bases and J 4 bases; bases outside gene matches: 13. The germline V gene encodes CDR1 MDHEN and CDR2 SYDVKM. This CDR3 contains 20 residues. Findings and limits, study-wide: Sampling involved blood alone; tissue repertoires likely differ. Limitation of the genetic and exposure-history diversity represented came from the few donors.

Remarks on this clone: The antigen is undetermined.

In the study's own analysis: In the immunoSEQ data, sequences were junction-only and lacked quality scores, so filtering differed. TCRdb's copy holds only in-frame clones and misses some; the assay was immunoSEQ multiplex PCR. V and J calls plus clone size are reproduced from that table; the DNA served to infer D and trimming. The data hold over 400,000 clones, with roughly 80% observed a single time. The clonotype was recovered from a woman in her 40s in good health. Some clones in this sample may be carry-over from other donors' samples. The sample consisted of PBMCs. This chain uses TRBV28 with TRBJ2-6; 14 nucleotides agree with TRBD2. CDR3 sequence: CASSHPPGLAGVSGANVLTF. The CDR3 DNA reads as TGTGCCAGCAGTCACCCCCCGGGACTAGCGGGAGTCTCCGGGGCCAACGTCCTGACTTTC.